The 28 T cell receptor beta chains given below trace back to one sample, sequenced in a study of shared clonotypes between healthy human individuals. Method: immunoSEQ multiplex PCR; TCRdb's copy keeps in-frame clones and lacks some. The sample yields around 440,000 clones, 77% seen once. Input material: PBMCs. These receptors were collected from a woman aged 40 to 50 in good health. Some clones in this sample may be carry-over from other donors' samples.

The chain recombines TRBV15 with TRBJ2-3; 11 bases match TRBD2. V trimming: 0 bases; J trimming: 0 bases; junction bases outside the gene matches: 14. This CDR3 has 21 residues. Germline V gene sequence: CDR1 LNHNV, CDR2 YYDKDF (reference sequence). The CDR3: CATSRDWRTGTSGTSTDTQYF. The CDR3 nucleotides read TGTGCCACCAGCAGAGATTGGAGGACCGGGACTAGCGGCACTAGCACAGATACGCAGTATTTT. The full variable domain, in which reference TRBV15 and TRBJ2-3 provide the parts outside the CDR3, is DAMVIQNPRYQVTQFGKPVTLSCSQTLNHNVMYWYQQKSSQAPKLLFHYYDKDFNNEADTPDNFQSRRPNTSFCFLDIRSPGLGDTAMYLCATSRDWRTGTSGTSTDTQYFGPGTRLTVL.

The chain couples TRBV7-3 to TRBJ2-2; D gene ambiguous. The germline V and J ends were trimmed by 4 bases and 2 bases, with 11 bases remaining between them. Germline lookup yields CDR1 SGHTA and CDR2 FQGTGA. This CDR3 has 15 residues. CDR3 in amino acids: CASSSNTINTGELFF. CDR3 bases: TGTGCCAGCAGCTCGAACACAATTAACACCGGGGAGCTGTTTTTT.

This clone was found a few times. The CDR3, as DNA: TGCAGCTCCCCTAAGGGCCGGTTCACCGGGGAGCTGTTTTTT. Residues: CSSPKGRFTGELFF. The chain combines TRBV29-1 with TRBJ2-2; D call uncertain. This CDR3 comprises 14 residues. V lost 8 bases, J lost 4 bases, and 17 bases lay in between. CDR1 SQVTM and CDR2 ANQGSEA come from the germline V gene.

V usage is TRBV30 and J usage is TRBJ2-6, with 7 bases that match TRBD1. The CDR3 extends over 16 amino acids. The germline V gene encodes CDR1 GTSNPN and CDR2 SVGIG (reference sequence). V shed 3 bases, J shed 0 bases, and the junction held 5 bases outside the gene matches. The CDR3 spells CAWSSTGPSGANVLTF. Here the CDR3 DNA reads TGTGCCTGGAGCTCGACAGGGCCCTCTGGGGCCAACGTCCTGACTTTC.

The CDR3 DNA is TGTGCCAGCAGCTCCGCCGGCTATGAAAGTGGCTACACCTTC. Residues: CASSSAGYESGYTF. The gene calls are TRBV7-9 and TRBJ1-2; D remains unclear. The CDR3 consists of 14 residues. V gave up 4 bases and J gave up 7 bases, with 16 bases separating them. Germline loops: CDR1 SEHNR, CDR2 FQNEAQ (reference sequence).

J is TRBJ2-1 and V is TRBV13; 12 nucleotides line up with TRBD2. Germline CDR1 reads PRHDT; CDR2 reads FYEKMQ (reference sequence). V dropped 5 bases and J dropped 6; count of bases not matched to a gene: 11. The length of the CDR3 is 17 residues. CDR3 bases: TGTGCCAGCAGCCCCGACTGGACTAGCGGGATGTCCAATGAGCAGTTCTTC. Encoded protein: CASSPDWTSGMSNEQFF.

The chain couples TRBV28 to TRBJ2-7; 7 positions match TRBD1. V was clipped by 6 bases and J by 4 bases; unmatched bases: 6. Germline V gene sequence: CDR1 MDHEN, CDR2 SYDVKM. CDR3 length equals 13 residues. In nucleotides, the CDR3 is TGTGCCAGCAGGATCTCGACAGGGTACGAGCAGTACTTC. Amino acids: CASRISTGYEQYF.

For this clone: This could be a read error, since a much larger clone is one nucleotide away. No conserved phenylalanine or tryptophan ends this CDR3, so it is likely a read error. The rearrangement uses TRBV6-6 and TRBJ1-6; 7 nucleotides line up with TRBD1. J lost 8 bases, V lost 7 bases, and 8 bases had no gene match. The germline CDR1 and CDR2 sequences are MNHNY and SVGAGI (reference sequence). The CDR3 is 14 residues long. This CDR3 is CASKAGGSYSPLHL. CDR3 nucleotide sequence: TGTGCCAGCAAGGCAGGGGGGTCGTATTCACCCCTCCACCTT.

This clone was observed a handful of times. The chain combines TRBV29-1 with TRBJ1-1; perhaps TRBD1 as D (6 bases). The CDR3 loop spans 13 amino acids. CDR1 and CDR2 (germline): SQVTM, ANQGSEA. The ends were cut back, 2 bases at V and 7 bases at J, with 14 bases in the middle. The CDR3 DNA reads as TGCAGCGTTGAACACAGGGCTATGGTTGAAGCTTTCTTT. Amino acids: CSVEHRAMVEAFF. Supplemented by reference TRBV29-1 and TRBJ1-1, the full variable domain reads SAVISQKPSRDICQRGTSLTIQCQVDSQVTMMFWYRQQPGQSLTLIATANQGSEATYESGFVIDKFPISRPNLTFSTLTVSNMSPEDSSIYLCSVEHRAMVEAFFGQGTRLTVV.

The rearrangement uses TRBV6-6 and TRBJ2-2; D is ambiguous. Germline CDR1 MNHNY, CDR2 SVGAGI (reference sequence). This CDR3 contains 13 residues. V shed 6 bases and J shed 1 base, with 6 bases lying between them. This chain's CDR3 is CASRTRNTGELFF. As DNA, the CDR3 is TGTGCCAGCAGGACAAGGAACACCGGGGAGCTGTTTTTT.

Remarks on this clone: A far larger clone is a single base away, which makes a read error likely. The J gene is TRBJ2-7, the V gene TRBV5-6; D gene uncertain. The CDR3 is 12 residues long. Germline V lookup: CDR1 SGHDT, CDR2 YYEEEE. V shed 0 bases and J shed 4 bases, with 5 bases lying between them. The CDR3 loop is CASSLGRYEQYF. The CDR3 DNA reads TGTGCCAGCAGCTTGGGCCGTTACGAGCAGTACTTC.

As to this clone: A far larger clone lies a single base away; this is likely a read error. The sample holds other DNA sequences that translate to the same CDR3. The chain recombines TRBV12-5 with TRBJ2-3, with TRBD2 matching over 11 bases. Losses at the gene ends were 3 bases for V and 5 bases for J; bases not matched to a gene: 10. This CDR3 has 17 amino acids. CDR1 is LGHNT and CDR2 is FRNRAP in the germline V gene. The CDR3 sequence: CASGFAPTSGSVDTQYF. The CDR3, as DNA: TGTGCTAGTGGTTTTGCCCCTACTAGCGGGAGTGTAGATACGCAGTATTTT.

The V call is TRBV28, the J call TRBJ2-5, with 8 nucleotides matching TRBD2. The ends lost 5 bases at V and 1 base at J; junction bases unmatched: 6. The CDR3 has 15 residues. Per the germline V gene, CDR1 is MDHEN and CDR2 is SYDVKM. CDR3 sequence reads: CASSRGGGRQETQYF. The DNA for the CDR3 is TGTGCCAGCAGTCGCGGCGGGGGGCGCCAAGAGACCCAGTACTTC.

This clone was recorded only once. The J gene is TRBJ2-7, the V gene TRBV18, with D uncertain. V was shortened by 3 bases and J by 0 bases, with 9 bases between the two germline ends. Germline V gives CDR1 KGHSH, CDR2 LQKENI. The length of the CDR3 is 14 residues. The CDR3 DNA follows: TGTGCCAGCTCACCGGGGTTTAGCTCCTACGAGCAGTACTTC. This sequence encodes CASSPGFSSYEQYF.

V usage is TRBV11-2 and J usage is TRBJ1-3; TRBD1 matches at 7 bases. The ends lost 5 bases at V and 7 bases at J; junction bases unmatched: 2. This CDR3 comprises 12 residues. Germline V CDR1 and CDR2: SGHAT, FQNNGV. CDR3 nucleotides: TGTGCCAGCAGCCAACAGGGGAACACCATATATTTT. Translation: CASSQQGNTIYF.

This sequence joins TRBV18 and TRBJ1-1; no reliable D call. The CDR3 has 14 amino acids. Germline V gives CDR1 KGHSH, CDR2 LQKENI. Trimming pared 5 bases from V and 0 bases from J, leaving 10 bases between. The CDR3 here is CASSARDVNTEAFF. CDR3 bases: TGTGCCAGCTCAGCAAGAGATGTGAACACTGAAGCTTTCTTT.

The V gene is TRBV29-1, the J gene TRBJ1-1, with D tentatively TRBD1 (5 bases). The germline gives CDR1 SQVTM, CDR2 ANQGSEA. The ends were cut back, 6 bases at V and 4 bases at J, with 15 bases in the middle. This CDR3 has 13 residues. The CDR3 nucleotides read TGCAGCGTGTGGTCAGGGAGGGGCACTGAAGCTTTCTTT. Encoded protein: CSVWSGRGTEAFF.

This clone showed up just a few times. The rearrangement joins TRBV20-1 to TRBJ1-2; 7 positions agree with TRBD1. With V trimmed by 6 bases and J by 7 bases, 5 bases remained unmatched. This CDR3 has 11 residues. CDR1 DFQATT and CDR2 SNEGSKA come from the germline V gene (reference sequence). The CDR3 region has the DNA TGCAGTGCCCCGACAGGGTTTGGCTACACCTTC. Protein product: CSAPTGFGYTF.

The chain combines TRBV6-4 with TRBJ2-1; TRBD1 matches 10 bases. Trimming cost V 3 bases and J 11 bases; bases outside gene matches: 7. The CDR3 consists of 14 residues. Per germline, CDR1 MRHNA and CDR2 SNTAGT. The CDR3, as DNA: TGTGCCAGCAGTGAGATGGGACAGGGGTCTAAGCAGTTCTTC. Protein product: CASSEMGQGSKQFF.

V usage is TRBV7-2 and J usage is TRBJ1-4; no definite D call. The CDR3 has 13 residues. V was cut by 1 base and J by 8 bases, with 8 bases left in between. Germline assignment: CDR1 SGHTA and CDR2 FQGNSA. CDR3 region: CASSLDRREKLFF. CDR3 in DNA: TGTGCCAGCAGCTTAGACAGAAGGGAAAAACTGTTTTTT.

V is TRBV15 and J is TRBJ2-1, with 12 bases identical to TRBD2. Germline assignment: CDR1 LNHNV and CDR2 YYDKDF (reference sequence). The CDR3 has 15 residues. V trimming: 5 bases; J trimming: 7 bases; junction bases outside the gene matches: 6. CDR3 DNA sequence: TGTGCCACCAGCCTAGCGGGAGGGCCTGGGAATGAGCAGTTCTTC. It specifies CATSLAGGPGNEQFF.

The CDR3 region has the DNA TGTGCCAGCAGCCCTCGGACAGATGGAAACACCATATATTTT. It codes for CASSPRTDGNTIYF. This sequence joins TRBV9 and TRBJ1-3; D might be TRBD1 (6 bases). Trimming left V 4 bases short and J 3 bases short, with 11 bases between. The V gene's germline CDR1 is SGDLS and CDR2 YYNGEE. CDR3 length: 14 residues. The variable domain in full, completed from reference TRBV9 and TRBJ1-3, reads DSGVTQTPKHLITATGQRVTLRCSPRSGDLSVYWYQQSLDQGLQFLIQYYNGEERAKGNILERFSAQQFPDLHSELNLSSLELGDSALYFCASSPRTDGNTIYFGEGSWLTVV.

The CDR3 loop is CASSREVFGGEQFF. In nucleotides, the CDR3 is TGTGCCAGCAGTCGAGAGGTGTTCGGAGGGGAGCAGTTCTTC. V is TRBV2 and J is TRBJ2-1; tentative D call: TRBD2 (6 bases). The CDR3 length is 14 residues. V was clipped by 5 bases and J by 10 bases, with 18 bases between them. CDR1 is SNHLY and CDR2 is FYNNEI in the germline V gene.

Points on this clone: With only one base between it and a far larger clone, this is likely a read error. The rearrangement uses TRBV7-9 and TRBJ1-1; unclear D gene. This CDR3 comprises 10 residues. Germline CDR1 reads SEHNR; CDR2 reads FQNEAQ (reference sequence). The CDR3 protein is CASSLVAASF. The CDR3 DNA sequence: TGTGCCAGCAGCTTAGTTGCGGCTTCCTTT.

The gene calls are TRBV1 and TRBJ1-2. TRBV1 is deemed a pseudogene. This CDR3 contains 12 residues. The CDR3 nucleotides are TGCACCAGCAGCCGAGACATGAGGGGCTACACCTTC. Amino acids: CTSSRDMRGYTF.

The V and J genes are TRBV11-3 and TRBJ1-1; no reliable D call. Trimming removed 8 bases from V and 0 bases from J, with 10 bases in between. CDR3 length: 13 residues. In germline, CDR1 is SGHNT, CDR2 YENEEA. Here the CDR3 DNA reads TGTGCCAGCCAAGAACGGGTGAACACTGAAGCTTTCTTT. Protein product: CASQERVNTEAFF.

V and J are TRBV7-2 and TRBJ2-7, with a weak D call TRBD1 (5 bases). The J call may be wrong; the DNA end is better matched by TRBJ2-5. The CDR3 loop spans 14 amino acids. Looked up from germline, CDR1 is SGHTA and CDR2 is FQGNSA. The chain's CDR3 is CASRARAYSETQYF. The CDR3 nucleotides are TGTGCCAGCAGGGCCAGGGCCTACTCAGAGACCCAGTACTTC.

This clone has just a few counts. This chain connects TRBV9 to TRBJ2-3; unclear D gene. This CDR3 is built from 12 residues. V lost 3 bases to trimming and J lost 5 bases, with 7 bases between them. Looked up from germline, CDR1 is SGDLS and CDR2 is YYNGEE. The CDR3 region is CASSGQLDTQYF. Here the CDR3 DNA reads TGTGCCAGCAGCGGTCAACTAGATACGCAGTATTTT.